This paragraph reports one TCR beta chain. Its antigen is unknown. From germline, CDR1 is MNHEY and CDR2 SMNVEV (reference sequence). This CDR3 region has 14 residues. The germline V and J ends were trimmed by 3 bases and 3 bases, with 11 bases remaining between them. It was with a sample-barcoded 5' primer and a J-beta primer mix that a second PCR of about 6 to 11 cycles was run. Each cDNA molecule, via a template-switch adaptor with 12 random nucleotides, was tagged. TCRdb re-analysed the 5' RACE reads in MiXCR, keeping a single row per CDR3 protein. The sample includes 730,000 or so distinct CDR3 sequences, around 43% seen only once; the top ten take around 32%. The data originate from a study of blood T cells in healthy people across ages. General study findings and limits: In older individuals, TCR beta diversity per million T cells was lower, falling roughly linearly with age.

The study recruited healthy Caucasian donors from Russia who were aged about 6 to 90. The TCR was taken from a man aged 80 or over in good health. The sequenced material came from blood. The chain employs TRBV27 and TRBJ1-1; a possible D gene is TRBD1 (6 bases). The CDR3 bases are TGTGCCAGCAGTTTCCAGGGGAGGGACACTGAAGCTTTCTTT. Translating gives CASSFQGRDTEAFF.